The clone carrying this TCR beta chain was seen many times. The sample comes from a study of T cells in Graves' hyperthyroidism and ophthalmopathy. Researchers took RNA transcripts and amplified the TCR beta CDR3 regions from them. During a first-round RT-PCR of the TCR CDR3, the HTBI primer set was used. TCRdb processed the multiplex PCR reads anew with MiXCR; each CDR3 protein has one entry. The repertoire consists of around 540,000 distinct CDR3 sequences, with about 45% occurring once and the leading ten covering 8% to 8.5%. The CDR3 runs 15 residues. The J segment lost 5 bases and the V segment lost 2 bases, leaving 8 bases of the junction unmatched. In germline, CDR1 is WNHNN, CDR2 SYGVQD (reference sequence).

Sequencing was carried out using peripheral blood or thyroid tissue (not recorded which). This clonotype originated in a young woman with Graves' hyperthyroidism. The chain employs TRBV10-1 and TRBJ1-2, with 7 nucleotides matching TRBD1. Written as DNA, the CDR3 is TGCGCCAGCAGTGAGGGCAGGGGGACGGATTATGGCTACACCTTC. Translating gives CASSEGRGTDYGYTF.